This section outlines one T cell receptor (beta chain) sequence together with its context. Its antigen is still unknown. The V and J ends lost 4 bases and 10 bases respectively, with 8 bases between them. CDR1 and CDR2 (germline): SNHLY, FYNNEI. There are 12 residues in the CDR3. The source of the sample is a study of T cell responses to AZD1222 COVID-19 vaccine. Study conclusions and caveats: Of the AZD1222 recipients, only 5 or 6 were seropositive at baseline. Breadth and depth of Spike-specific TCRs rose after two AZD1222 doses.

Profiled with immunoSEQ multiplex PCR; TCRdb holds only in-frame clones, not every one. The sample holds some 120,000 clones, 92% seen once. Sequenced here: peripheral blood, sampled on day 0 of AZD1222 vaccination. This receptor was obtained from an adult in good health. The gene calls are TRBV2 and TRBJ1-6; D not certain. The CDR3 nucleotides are TGTGCCAGCAGTGCTCTACAGTCACCCCTCCACTTT. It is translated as CASSALQSPLHF.